This TCR beta chain was documented in a study of a mutant IDH1 vaccine in newly diagnosed glioma. On the study more broadly: The start of vaccination came 4-6 weeks after radiotherapy alone, or with temozolomide cycles.

Sequenced by immunoSEQ multiplex PCR; TCRdb stores in-frame clones only, minus some. The data hold about 53,000 clones, with roughly 81% observed a single time. Points on this clone: Its matching antigen is unknown.

Germline V gene sequence: CDR1 MNHEY, CDR2 SMNVEV (reference sequence). Deletions cut 1 base from V and 4 bases from J, with 7 bases between. CDR3 length: 14 residues. Time point: week 23, last vaccination. The study gave 300 ug of mutant IDH1 20-mer peptide per vaccine dose, with topical imiquimod. The clonotype was recovered from a woman aged 40 to 50 with glioma. Some clones in this sample may be carry-over from other donors' samples. The source material was PBMCs, sampled from a glioma patient whose treatment included an IDH1 peptide vaccine. The gene calls are TRBV27 and TRBJ1-4, with no clear D. CDR3 nucleotides: TGTGCCAGCAGTTTATTGAGTCGTAATGAAAAACTGTTTTTT. Its protein is CASSLLSRNEKLFF.